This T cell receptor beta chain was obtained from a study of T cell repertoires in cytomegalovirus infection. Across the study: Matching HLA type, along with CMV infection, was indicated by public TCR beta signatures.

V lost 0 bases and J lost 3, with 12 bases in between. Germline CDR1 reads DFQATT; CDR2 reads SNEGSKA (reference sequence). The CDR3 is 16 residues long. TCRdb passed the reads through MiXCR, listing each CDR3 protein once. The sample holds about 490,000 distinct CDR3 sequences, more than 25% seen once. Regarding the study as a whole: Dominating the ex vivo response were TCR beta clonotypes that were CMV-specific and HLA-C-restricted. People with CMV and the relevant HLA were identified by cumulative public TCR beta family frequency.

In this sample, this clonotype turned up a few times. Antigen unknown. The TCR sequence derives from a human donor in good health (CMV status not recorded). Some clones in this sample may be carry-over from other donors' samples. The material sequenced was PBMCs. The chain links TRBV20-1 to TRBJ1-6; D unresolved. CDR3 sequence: CSARDITENYNSPLHF. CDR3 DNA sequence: TGCAGTGCTAGAGATATAACAGAGAACTATAATTCACCCCTCCACTTT.